These T cell receptor beta chains were read from a single sample in a study of blood T cell repertoires in COVID-19. Assay: immunoSEQ multiplex PCR; the TCRdb copy retains only in-frame clones and omits some. The sample records about 200,000 clones, 85% to 90% being singletons. What was sequenced was PBMCs or T cells enriched from blood (not recorded which). Every receptor here comes from a woman in her 40s in a cohort exposed to, infected with or recovered from COVID-19 (not recorded which). CDR3s include the opening cysteine and the closing phenylalanine or tryptophan. Size is stated for part of the rows, as once, few or many counts, or as a class when the clone is expanded.

v_call clone_size cdr3_aa
TRBV3-1/TRBV3-2 NA CASSPTSGRRGEQYF
TRBV5-5 few CASSPGVSEQPQHF
TRBV5-6 NA CASSLGAGYSGANVLTF
TRBV7-2 NA CASSLRGGLSTDTQYF
TRBV25-1 NA CATRGQGAKNIQYF
TRBV7-9 NA CASSSGVNTEAFF
TRBV7-2 NA CASSLPQTSAEDEQFF
TRBV12-5 NA CASALFGESNYGYTF
TRBV4-1 once CASSHRTGASYEQFF
TRBV15 few CATSGQGAHGNTEAFF
TRBV18 NA CASSPAGSSSEQYF
TRBV10-2 NA CASAQGRGGREPQHF
TRBV6-6 few CASSYSRGGGNTIYF
TRBV6-5 NA CASSTGGNQPQHF
TRBV15 NA CATSSGTGGRNEQFF
TRBV4-1 NA CASSQLTKREFQYF
TRBV7-8 NA CASSLRGQETQYF
TRBV5-5 NA CASSFLGQGESNQPQHF
TRBV4-1 NA CASSQERRGETQYF
TRBV4-2 NA CASSQDPLAGGLDGELFF
TRBV29-1 NA CSVEGPQSYEQYF
TRBV27 few CASSQLQGTGANVLTF
TRBV9 NA CASSAGDRVYTEAFF
TRBV4-3 NA CASSQSPGDGEKLFF
TRBV10-2 NA CASRQGTYGYTF
TRBV30 NA CAWTGAGLGEKLFF
TRBV7-2 NA CASSQGGEFEPQHF
TRBV23-1 NA CASSPGTGYNQPQHF
TRBV11-2 NA CASSLEVGRAYNEQFF
TRBV29-1 NA CSVVGTGRYNEQFF
TRBV5-1 NA CASSGGDRGSTEAFF
TRBV12-3/TRBV12-4 NA CASSFSTDTQYF
TRBV19 NA CASSPTGVTNTEAFF
TRBV27 NA CASSRKGRGNQPQHF
TRBV5-1 NA CASSDLAGGTDTQYF
TRBV27 few CASMEPPGQPQHF
TRBV30 NA CAWSRTGSGNTIYF
TRBV9 few CASSVGPQTNTGELFF
TRBV5-1 NA CASRLRLAGVIEQFF
TRBV10-3 NA CAISESPGKDGYTF
TRBV15 NA CATSSGYTFLYEQYF
TRBV7-2 NA CASSIGLAGDSEQFF
TRBV5-6 NA CASSPAGTGDSGELFF
TRBV4-2 NA CASSQETANQPQHF
TRBV5-4 NA CASSLQGNEQYF